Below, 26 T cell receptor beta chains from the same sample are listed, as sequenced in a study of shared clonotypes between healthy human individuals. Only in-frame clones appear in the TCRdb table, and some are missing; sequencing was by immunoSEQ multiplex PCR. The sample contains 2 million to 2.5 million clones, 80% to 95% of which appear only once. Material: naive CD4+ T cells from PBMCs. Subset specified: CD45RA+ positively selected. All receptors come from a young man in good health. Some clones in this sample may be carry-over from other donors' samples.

The CDR3 DNA reads as TGTGCCAGCAGTTATCCGACAGGGGTCACAGATACGCAGTATTTT. Translated: CASSYPTGVTDTQYF. V is TRBV6-6 and J is TRBJ2-3; 8 bases match TRBD1. The CDR3 contains 15 residues. V lost 3 bases to trimming and J lost 2 bases; unmatched junction nucleotides: 4. Germline V gene lookup returns CDR1 MNHNY and CDR2 SVGAGI (reference sequence).

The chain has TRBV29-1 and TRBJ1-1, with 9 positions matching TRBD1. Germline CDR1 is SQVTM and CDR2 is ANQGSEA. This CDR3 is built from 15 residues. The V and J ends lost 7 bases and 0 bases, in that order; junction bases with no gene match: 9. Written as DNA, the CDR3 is TGCAGCGCCACAGGGGGCTGGGGAATGAACACTGAAGCTTTCTTT. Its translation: CSATGGWGMNTEAFF.

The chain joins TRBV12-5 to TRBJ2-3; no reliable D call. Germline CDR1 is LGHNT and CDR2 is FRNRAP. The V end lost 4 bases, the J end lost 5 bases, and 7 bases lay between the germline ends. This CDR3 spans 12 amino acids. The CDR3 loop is CASGSLGDTQYF. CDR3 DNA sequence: TGTGCTAGTGGTTCCCTTGGAGATACGCAGTATTTT.

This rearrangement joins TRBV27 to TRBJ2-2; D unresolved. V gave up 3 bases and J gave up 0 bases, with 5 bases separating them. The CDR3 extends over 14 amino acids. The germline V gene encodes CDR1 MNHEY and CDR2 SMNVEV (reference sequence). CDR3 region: CASSFLANTGELFF. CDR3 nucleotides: TGTGCCAGCAGTTTCCTCGCGAACACCGGGGAGCTGTTTTTT.

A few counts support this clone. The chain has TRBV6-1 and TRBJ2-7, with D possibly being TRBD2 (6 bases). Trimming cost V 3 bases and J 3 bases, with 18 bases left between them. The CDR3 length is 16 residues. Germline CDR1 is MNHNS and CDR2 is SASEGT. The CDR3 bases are TGTGCCAGCAGTGATCTGGAGGGACCCACCATCTACGAGCAGTACTTC. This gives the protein CASSDLEGPTIYEQYF.

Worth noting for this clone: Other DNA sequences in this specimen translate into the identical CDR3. In nucleotides, the CDR3 is TGTGCCTGGAGTGTACAAGGGGCTGGAAACACCATATATTTT. This gives the protein CAWSVQGAGNTIYF. V usage is TRBV30 and J usage is TRBJ1-3; possible D gene TRBD1, 5 bases. The CDR3 totals 14 residues. CDR1 is GTSNPN, CDR2 SVGIG, per germline (reference sequence). V shed 0 bases and J shed 2 bases, with 8 bases lying between them.

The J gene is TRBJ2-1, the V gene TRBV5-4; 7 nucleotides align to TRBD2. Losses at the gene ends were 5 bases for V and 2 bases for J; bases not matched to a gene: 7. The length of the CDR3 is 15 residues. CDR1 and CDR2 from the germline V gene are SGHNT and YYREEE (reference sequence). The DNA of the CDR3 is TGTGCCAGCAGTTTTTCGCGGGAGACCTACAATGAGCAGTTCTTC. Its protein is CASSFSRETYNEQFF.

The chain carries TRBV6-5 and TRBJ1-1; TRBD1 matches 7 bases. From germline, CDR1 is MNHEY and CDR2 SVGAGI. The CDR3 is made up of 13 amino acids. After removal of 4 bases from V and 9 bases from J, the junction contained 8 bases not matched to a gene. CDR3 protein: CASSSRTGEKAFF. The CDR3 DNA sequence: TGTGCCAGCAGTTCACGAACAGGGGAGAAAGCTTTCTTT.

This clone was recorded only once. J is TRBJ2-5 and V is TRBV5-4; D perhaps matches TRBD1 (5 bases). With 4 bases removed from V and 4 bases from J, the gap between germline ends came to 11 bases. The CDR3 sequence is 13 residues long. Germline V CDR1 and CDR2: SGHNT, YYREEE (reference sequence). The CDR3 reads CASSEQGAETQYF. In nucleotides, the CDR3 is TGTGCCAGCAGCGAACAAGGGGCAGAGACCCAGTACTTC.

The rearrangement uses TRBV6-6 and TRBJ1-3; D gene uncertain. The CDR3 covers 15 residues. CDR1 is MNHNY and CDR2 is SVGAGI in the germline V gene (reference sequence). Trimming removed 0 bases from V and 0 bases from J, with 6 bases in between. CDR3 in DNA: TGTGCCAGCAGTTACTCGATGCGCTCTGGAAACACCATATATTTT. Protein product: CASSYSMRSGNTIYF.

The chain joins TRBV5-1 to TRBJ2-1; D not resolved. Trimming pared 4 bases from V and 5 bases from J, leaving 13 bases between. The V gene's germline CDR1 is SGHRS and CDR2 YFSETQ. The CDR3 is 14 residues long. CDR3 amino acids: CASSTQSADNEQFF. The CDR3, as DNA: TGCGCCAGCAGCACCCAGTCGGCCGACAATGAGCAGTTCTTC.

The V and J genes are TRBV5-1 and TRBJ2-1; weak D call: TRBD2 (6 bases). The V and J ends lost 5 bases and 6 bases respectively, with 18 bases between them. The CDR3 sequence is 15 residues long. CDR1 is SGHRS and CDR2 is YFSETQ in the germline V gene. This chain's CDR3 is CASRSPVGGSNEQFF. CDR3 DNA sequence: TGCGCCAGCAGATCCCCCGTCGGGGGATCCAATGAGCAGTTCTTC.

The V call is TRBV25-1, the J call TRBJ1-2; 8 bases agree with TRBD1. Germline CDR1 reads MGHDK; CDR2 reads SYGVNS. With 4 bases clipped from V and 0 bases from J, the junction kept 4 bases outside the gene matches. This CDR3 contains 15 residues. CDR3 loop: CASSVTGATNYGYTF. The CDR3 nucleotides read TGTGCCAGCAGTGTGACAGGGGCAACTAACTATGGCTACACCTTC.

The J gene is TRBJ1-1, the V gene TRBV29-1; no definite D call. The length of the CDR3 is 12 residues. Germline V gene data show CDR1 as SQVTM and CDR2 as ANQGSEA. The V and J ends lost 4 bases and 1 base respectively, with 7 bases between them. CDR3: CSVGVGNTEAFF. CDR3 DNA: TGCAGCGTTGGGGTCGGGAACACTGAAGCTTTCTTT.

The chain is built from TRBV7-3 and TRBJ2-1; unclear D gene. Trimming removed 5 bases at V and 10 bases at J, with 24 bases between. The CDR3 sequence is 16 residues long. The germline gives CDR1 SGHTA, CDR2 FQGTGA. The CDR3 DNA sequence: TGTGCCAGCAGCCACTCTAGTCCGGGTTCCCCGAGGGAGCAGTTCTTC. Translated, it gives CASSHSSPGSPREQFF.

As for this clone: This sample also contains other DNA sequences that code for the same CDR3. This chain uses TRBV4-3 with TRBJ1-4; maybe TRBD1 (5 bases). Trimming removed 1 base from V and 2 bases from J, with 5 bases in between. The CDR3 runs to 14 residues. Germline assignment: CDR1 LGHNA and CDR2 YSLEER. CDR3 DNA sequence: TGCGCCAGCAGCCAAGGGGGGACTAATGAAAAACTGTTTTTT. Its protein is CASSQGGTNEKLFF.

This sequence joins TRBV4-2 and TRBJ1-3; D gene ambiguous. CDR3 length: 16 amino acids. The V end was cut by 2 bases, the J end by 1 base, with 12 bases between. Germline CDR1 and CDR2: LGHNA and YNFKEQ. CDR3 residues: CASSQSLGGSGNTIYF. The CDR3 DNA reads TGTGCCAGCAGCCAAAGTCTTGGAGGGTCTGGAAACACCATATATTTT.

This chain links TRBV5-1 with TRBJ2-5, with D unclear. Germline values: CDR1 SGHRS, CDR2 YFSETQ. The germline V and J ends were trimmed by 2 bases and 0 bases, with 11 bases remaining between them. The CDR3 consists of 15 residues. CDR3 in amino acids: CASSLRPPDQETQYF. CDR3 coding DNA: TGCGCCAGCAGCTTAAGACCCCCAGACCAAGAGACCCAGTACTTC.

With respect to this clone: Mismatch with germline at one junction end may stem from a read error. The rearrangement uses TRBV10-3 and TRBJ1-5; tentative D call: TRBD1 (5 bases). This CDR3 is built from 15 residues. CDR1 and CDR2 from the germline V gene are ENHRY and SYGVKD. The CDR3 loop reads CAIGESRADNQPQHF. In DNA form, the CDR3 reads TGTGCCATCGGTGAGTCCAGGGCGGACAATCAGCCCCAGCATTTT.

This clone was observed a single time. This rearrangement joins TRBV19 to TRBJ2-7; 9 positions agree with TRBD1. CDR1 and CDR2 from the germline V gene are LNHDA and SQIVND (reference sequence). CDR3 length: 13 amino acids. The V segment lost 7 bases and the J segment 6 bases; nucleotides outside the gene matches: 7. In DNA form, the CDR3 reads TGTGCCAGTACAGGGACAGGGTCGCGCGAGCAGTACTTC. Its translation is CASTGTGSREQYF. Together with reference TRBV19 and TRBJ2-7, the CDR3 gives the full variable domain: DGGITQSPKYLFRKEGQNVTLSCEQNLNHDAMYWYRQDPGQGLRLIYYSQIVNDFQKGDIAEGYSVSREKKESFPLTVTSAQKNPTAFYLCASTGTGSREQYFGPGTRLTVT.

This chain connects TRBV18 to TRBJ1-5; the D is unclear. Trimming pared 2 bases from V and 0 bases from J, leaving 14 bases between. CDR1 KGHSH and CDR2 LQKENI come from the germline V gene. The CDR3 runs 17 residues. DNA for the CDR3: TGTGCCAGCTCACCAGAGCTGGGAATTTATAGCAATCAGCCCCAGCATTTT. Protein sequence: CASSPELGIYSNQPQHF.

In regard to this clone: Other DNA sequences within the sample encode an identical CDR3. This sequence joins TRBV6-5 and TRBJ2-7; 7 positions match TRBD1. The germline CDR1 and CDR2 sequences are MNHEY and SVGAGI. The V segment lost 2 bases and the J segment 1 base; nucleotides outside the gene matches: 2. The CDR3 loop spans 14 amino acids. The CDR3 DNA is TGTGCCAGCAGTTACGGGACAGCTTCCTACGAGCAGTACTTC. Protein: CASSYGTASYEQYF.

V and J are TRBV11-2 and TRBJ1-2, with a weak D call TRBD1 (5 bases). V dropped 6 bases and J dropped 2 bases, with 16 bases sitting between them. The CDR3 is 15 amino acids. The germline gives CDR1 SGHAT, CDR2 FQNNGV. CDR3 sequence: CASRSRQGYNYGYTF. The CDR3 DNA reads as TGTGCCAGCAGGTCACGCCAGGGATACAACTATGGCTACACCTTC.

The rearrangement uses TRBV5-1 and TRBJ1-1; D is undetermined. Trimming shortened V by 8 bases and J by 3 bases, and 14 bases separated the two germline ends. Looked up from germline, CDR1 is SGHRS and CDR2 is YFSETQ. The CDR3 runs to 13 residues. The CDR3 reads CASRGNADTEAFF. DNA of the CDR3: TGCGCCAGTAGAGGGAACGCGGACACTGAAGCTTTCTTT. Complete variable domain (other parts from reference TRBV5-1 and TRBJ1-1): KAGVTQTPRYLIKTRGQQVTLSCSPISGHRSVSWYQQTPGQGLQFLFEYFSETQRNKGNFPGRFSGRQFSNSRSEMNVSTLELGDSALYLCASRGNADTEAFFGQGTRLTVV.

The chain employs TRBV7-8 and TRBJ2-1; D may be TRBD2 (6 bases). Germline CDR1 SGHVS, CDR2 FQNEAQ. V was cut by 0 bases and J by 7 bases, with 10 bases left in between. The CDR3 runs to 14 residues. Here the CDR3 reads CASSLAGTGNEQFF. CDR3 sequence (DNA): TGTGCCAGCAGCTTAGCGGGGACTGGAAATGAGCAGTTCTTC.

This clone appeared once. CDR3 bases: TGCGCCAGCAGCCAAGAACCGGGACGGATCACAGATACGCAGTATTTT. It specifies CASSQEPGRITDTQYF. The chain carries TRBV4-3 and TRBJ2-3, with D possibly called TRBD1 or TRBD2 (5 bases each). Between the trimmed V and J ends, which lost 0 bases and 2 bases, there was a span of 12 bases. This CDR3 contains 16 residues. The germline V gene encodes CDR1 LGHNA and CDR2 YSLEER.